The clone carrying this T cell receptor beta chain was detected ten times or more. The data belong to a study of CD8+CD57+ T cells in acquired aplastic anemia. Background on the study: Each DNA sample taken from sorted CD4+ and CD8+ cells came to around 3.4 ug on average.

Both TCR beta VDJ combination and CDR3 sequence profiling were carried out. Genomic DNA was the template for this profiling. TCRdb reprocessed the reads via MiXCR and lists one record per CDR3 protein. The sample has a few hundred thousand distinct CDR3 sequences; 40% to 60% are singletons. Per germline, CDR1 DFQATT and CDR2 SNEGSKA (reference sequence). With V trimmed by 6 bases and J by 3 bases, 5 bases remained unmatched. The CDR3 has 14 amino acids. Patients chosen for sequencing had shown CD8+CD57+ cell expansion by flow cytometry. Each patient carried a diagnosis of severe acquired aplastic anemia. Blood was sampled before the patients had received any therapy.

This TCR was sampled from a human donor with aplastic anemia. Sequencing input: sorted CD4+, CD8+, or CD8+CD57+ T cells (not recorded which) from PBMCs. The chain recombines TRBV20-1 with TRBJ1-1, with TRBD1 matching 12 bases. CDR3 loop: CSAGQGAIYTEAFF. The CDR3 region has the DNA TGCAGTGCGGGACAGGGGGCTATTTACACTGAAGCTTTCTTT.